The subject of this entry is one T cell receptor (beta chain). Per the study methods: Reference gene primer amplification in the assay estimated nucleated cell counts. The data were produced by immunoSEQ multiplex PCR, yet TCRdb's version contains in-frame clones alone and is incomplete. V and J calls and clone size are given by that table; D and trimming were obtained from the DNA. The sample carries some 350,000 clones, about 90% recorded once. This sample was included in a study of blood T cell repertoires in COVID-19. Study-wide context: T cells, B-cell-depleted T cells, or PBMCs provided the cDNA or gDNA that served as material.

Source material: PBMCs or T cells enriched from blood (not recorded which). The TCR was taken from a woman aged 25 to 39 who had recovered from COVID-19.

CDR3 in DNA: TGTGCCAGCAGCTTAGGGGGCGGACAGCCCCAGCATTTT. Its translation is CASSLGGGQPQHF. The chain has TRBV7-9 and TRBJ1-5; weak D call: TRBD1 (5 bases). The germline V and J ends were trimmed by 1 base and 7 bases, with 8 bases remaining between them. Looked up from germline, CDR1 is SEHNR and CDR2 is FQNEAQ (reference sequence). The CDR3 length is 13 residues. Using reference TRBV7-9 and TRBJ1-5 for the parts outside the CDR3, the full variable domain is DTGVSQNPRHKITKRGQNVTFRCDPISEHNRLYWYRQTLGQGPEFLTYFQNEAQLEKSRLLSDRFSAERPKGSFSTLEIQRTEQGDSAMYLCASSLGGGQPQHFGDGTRLSIL.